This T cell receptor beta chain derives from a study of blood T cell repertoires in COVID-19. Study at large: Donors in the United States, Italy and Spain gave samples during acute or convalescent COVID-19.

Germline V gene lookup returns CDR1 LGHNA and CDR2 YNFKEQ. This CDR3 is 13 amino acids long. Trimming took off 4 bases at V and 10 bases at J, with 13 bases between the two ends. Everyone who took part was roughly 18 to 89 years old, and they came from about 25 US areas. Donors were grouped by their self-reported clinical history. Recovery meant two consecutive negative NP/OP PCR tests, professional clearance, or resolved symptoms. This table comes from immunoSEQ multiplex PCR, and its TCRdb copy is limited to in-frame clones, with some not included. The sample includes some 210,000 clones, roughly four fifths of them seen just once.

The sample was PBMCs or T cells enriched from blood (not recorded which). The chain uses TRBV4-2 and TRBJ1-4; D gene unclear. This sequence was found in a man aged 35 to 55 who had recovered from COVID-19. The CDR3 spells CASSPSGPGKLFF. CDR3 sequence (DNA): TGTGCCAGCAGCCCGTCTGGTCCCGGAAAACTGTTTTTT.